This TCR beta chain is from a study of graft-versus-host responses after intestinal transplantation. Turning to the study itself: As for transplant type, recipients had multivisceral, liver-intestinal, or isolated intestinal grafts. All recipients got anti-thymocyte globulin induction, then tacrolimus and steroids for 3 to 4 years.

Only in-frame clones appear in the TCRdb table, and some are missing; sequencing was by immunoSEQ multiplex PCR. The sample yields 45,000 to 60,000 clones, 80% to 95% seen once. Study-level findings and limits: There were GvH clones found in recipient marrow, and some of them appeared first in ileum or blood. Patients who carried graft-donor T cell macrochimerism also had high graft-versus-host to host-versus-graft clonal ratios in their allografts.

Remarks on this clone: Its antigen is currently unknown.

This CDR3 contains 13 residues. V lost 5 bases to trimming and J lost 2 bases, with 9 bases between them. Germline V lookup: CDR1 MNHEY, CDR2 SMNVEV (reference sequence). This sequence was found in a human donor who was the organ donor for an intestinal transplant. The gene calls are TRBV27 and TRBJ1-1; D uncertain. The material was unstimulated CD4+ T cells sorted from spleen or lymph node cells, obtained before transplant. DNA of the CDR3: TGTGCCAGCAGTGCCCACAGAAACACTGAAGCTTTCTTT. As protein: CASSAHRNTEAFF.